This T cell receptor (beta chain) is drawn from a study of cytomegalovirus exposure and HLA in healthy donors. The primer mix had 60 Vbeta and 13 Jbeta primers. Sequencing was performed with immunoSEQ multiplex PCR; in TCRdb, only in-frame clones are kept and a portion is missing. The table includes 85,000 to 90,000 clones, about 75% detected once. Comments on this clone: Its ends do not fully match the called genes, so a read error is possible.

This CDR3 has 15 residues. The germline CDR1 and CDR2 sequences are SEHNR and FQNEAQ (reference sequence). The receptor's source is a man aged 25-45 years in good health and CMV-seropositive. This chain connects TRBV7-9 to TRBJ1-2, with 11 bases matching TRBD1. The sample comprised PBMCs. The CDR3 is CSSSLGTGGYYGYTF. CDR3 sequence (DNA): TGTTCCAGCAGCTTAGGGACAGGGGGATACTATGGCTACACCTTC. Supplemented by reference TRBV7-9 and TRBJ1-2, the full variable domain reads DTGVSQNPRHKITKRGQNVTFRCDPISEHNRLYWYRQTLGQGPEFLTYFQNEAQLEKSRLLSDRFSAERPKGSFSTLEIQRTEQGDSAMYLCSSSLGTGGYYGYTFGSGTRLTVV.